This TCR beta chain comes out of a study of cytomegalovirus exposure and HLA in healthy donors. For the study at large: The approximately 660 first-cohort repertoires shared a platform with the 120 or so validation repertoires, as reported in a later analysis.

Measured with immunoSEQ multiplex PCR; TCRdb has only the in-frame clones, and not every one. The table records about 280,000 clones, approximately 83% of them present only once. On this clone: Its antigen is currently unknown.

The study, taken as a whole, reports: The authors enumerated over 150 TCR beta chains as linked to cytomegalovirus. Published work reported that the classifier diagnosed cytomegalovirus status with high specificity and sensitivity. In a later analysis, first-cohort TCR clusters were found to tend to co-occur in the approximately 110 validation repertoires.

The receptor's source is a woman between 18 and 30 years old in good health and CMV-seronegative. Sequencing was carried out using PBMCs.

The CDR3 spells CASSTRGLENEKLFF. CDR3 bases: TGTGCCAGCAGTACACGGGGTCTTGAAAATGAAAAACTGTTTTTT. This rearrangement joins TRBV6-5 to TRBJ1-4; D unresolved. This CDR3 is built from 15 residues. Germline CDR1 MNHEY, CDR2 SVGAGI. V lost 5 bases and J lost 5, with 15 bases in between.